The 10 T cell receptor beta chains in this list originate from one sample, sequenced in a study of technical replicates of blood from several donors. Clones were read by immunoSEQ multiplex PCR, and TCRdb kept only the in-frame ones, dropping some. The data hold about 64,000 clones, with 70% to 90% observed a single time. Sequencing used PBMCs. The receptors derive from a human donor in good health. Some clones in this sample may be carry-over from other donors' samples.

The rearrangement uses TRBV6-5 and TRBJ1-2; a possible D gene is TRBD1 (5 bases). The CDR3 extends over 12 amino acids. Germline-derived CDR1 and CDR2 are MNHEY and SVGAGI. With 5 bases removed from V and 4 bases from J, the gap between germline ends came to 8 bases. CDR3 sequence reads: CASSGAGYGYTF. CDR3 bases: TGTGCCAGCAGTGGGGCAGGCTATGGCTACACCTTC.

This rearrangement joins TRBV7-8 to TRBJ2-7, with 7 nucleotides matching TRBD1. The V gene end was trimmed by 4 bases and the J gene end by 3 bases; junction bases not matched to a gene: 9. This CDR3 is built from 15 residues. Germline loops: CDR1 SGHVS, CDR2 FQNEAQ. The CDR3 sequence: CASSYDRDSHYEQYF. CDR3 bases: TGTGCCAGCAGCTACGACCGGGACAGTCACTACGAGCAGTACTTC.

In DNA form, the CDR3 reads TGTGCCAGCATCGGGGACAGGGCTTTAGGCTACACCTTC. It encodes CASIGDRALGYTF. This chain joins TRBV27 and TRBJ1-2; 9 bases align to TRBD1. Per the germline V gene, CDR1 is MNHEY and CDR2 is SMNVEV (reference sequence). Losses at the gene ends were 7 bases for V and 8 bases for J; bases not matched to a gene: 8. The CDR3 contains 13 residues.

The chain's CDR3 is CASSGGQGSQPQHF. The CDR3 coding sequence is TGTGCCAGCAGCGGAGGACAGGGCAGTCAGCCCCAGCATTTT. The chain is built from TRBV2 and TRBJ1-5; 8 bases align to TRBD1. The CDR3 sequence is 14 residues long. The germline CDR1 and CDR2 sequences are SNHLY and FYNNEI. V trimming: 6 bases; J trimming: 6 bases; junction bases outside the gene matches: 7.

The sample holds one count of this clone. The rearrangement joins TRBV7-8 to TRBJ1-6; no reliable D call. This CDR3 comprises 19 residues. CDR1 and CDR2 from the germline V gene are SGHVS and FQNEAQ. Trimming shortened V by 1 base and J by 0 bases, and 16 bases separated the two germline ends. CDR3 residues: CASSLVAAWKSSYNSPLHF. The CDR3 DNA reads TGTGCCAGCAGCTTAGTCGCGGCCTGGAAGAGCTCCTATAATTCACCCCTCCACTTT.

This chain joins TRBV9 and TRBJ2-3; 9 nucleotides line up with TRBD1. This CDR3 has 16 residues. Germline CDR1 is SGDLS and CDR2 is YYNGEE. V was pared by 2 bases and J by 7 bases, with 11 bases of the junction left unmatched. The CDR3 coding sequence is TGTGCCAGCAGCGTTGGGTGGGGACAGGGTAAAAATACGCAGTATTTT. It codes for CASSVGWGQGKNTQYF. Together with reference TRBV9 and TRBJ2-3, the CDR3 gives the full variable domain: DSGVTQTPKHLITATGQRVTLRCSPRSGDLSVYWYQQSLDQGLQFLIQYYNGEERAKGNILERFSAQQFPDLHSELNLSSLELGDSALYFCASSVGWGQGKNTQYFGPGTRLTVL.

The chain joins TRBV4-3 to TRBJ2-1; 12 positions agree with TRBD2. CDR3 length: 18 amino acids. V lost 2 bases to trimming and J lost 6 bases; unmatched junction nucleotides: 11. Germline CDR1 and CDR2: LGHNA and YSLEER. The CDR3 coding sequence is TGCGCCAGCAGCCAAAGGGGGCCCGGACTAGCGGGAATCAATGAGCAGTTCTTC. The encoded protein is CASSQRGPGLAGINEQFF.

The V call is TRBV29-1, the J call TRBJ2-7; unclear D gene. Germline lookup yields CDR1 SQVTM and CDR2 ANQGSEA. This CDR3 has 15 residues. Trimming took 4 bases from V and 6 from J, leaving 22 bases between them. CDR3: CSVGQHYGSPLEQYF. The CDR3 DNA follows: TGCAGCGTTGGCCAGCACTACGGATCCCCTCTCGAGCAGTACTTC.

The chain employs TRBV9 and TRBJ2-7, with D possibly TRBD2 on 6 matching bases. The V and J ends lost 2 bases and 2 bases respectively, with 14 bases between them. There are 15 residues in the CDR3. CDR1 SGDLS and CDR2 YYNGEE come from the germline V gene. The CDR3 loop is CASSVSGDGPYEQYF. In DNA form, the CDR3 reads TGTGCCAGCAGCGTTTCGGGGGATGGCCCCTACGAGCAGTACTTC.

The chain joins TRBV2 to TRBJ1-3; D not resolved. The CDR3 extends over 18 amino acids. Germline lookup yields CDR1 SNHLY and CDR2 FYNNEI. Trimming removed 2 bases from V and 3 bases from J, with 20 bases in between. The CDR3 sequence: CASSEHLAGALGGNTIYF. The CDR3 nucleotides are TGTGCCAGCAGTGAACATTTGGCAGGCGCCCTCGGTGGAAACACCATATATTTT.